One T cell receptor beta chain is described in this entry. Which antigen it targets is not known. Base quality data are lacking; no much larger clone is found one base away. This entry belongs to a study of blood T cell repertoires in COVID-19 (TCRdb year 2020). Regarding the complete study: Samples covering the acute and convalescent phases of COVID-19 were provided by collaborators in the United States, Italy and Spain. The material from the prospective study consisted of cDNA or gDNA derived from T cells, B-cell-depleted T cells, or PBMCs. Deeply sampled blood TCRbeta repertoires from subjects exposed to, actively infected with, or recovered from COVID-19 were included in the dataset. The repertoires were made available in a free public database intended to serve as a resource for research on the immune response to SARS-CoV-2. The samples were drawn from the first 160 participants of the ongoing ImmuneRACE study and from over 950 subjects provided by 6 global collaborators. Nearly every sample came with metadata listing a de-identified subject ID, COVID-19 status, age in years and sex. Where HLA class I and class II types were available, the types were taken from metadata supplied by the sample provider, not from assay-based typing.

The paper's findings and limits, for the study overall: Clinical and demographic metadata were provided uncurated, with the amount varying by source and participant.

TCRbeta CDR3 regions were amplified from genomic DNA using the immunoSEQ Assay, a bias-controlled multiplex PCR. Concerning the study's data processing: Within the assay, amplification of reference gene primers was used to estimate how many nucleated cells each sample contained. Sequence reads were collapsed and filtered to measure the absolute abundance of every unique TCRbeta CDR3 rearrangement. For each sample, productive Simpson clonality was calculated as the square root of Simpson's diversity index over productive rearrangements. What TCRdb holds here is the immuneACCESS table cut down to in-frame rearrangements. Part of the clones is not present; checked against another copy, under half of the missing clones reflect an unresolved V gene, and the others are unexplained. Clone size and V and J calls were adopted from that table, with D and trimming inferred from the DNA. The sample yields approximately 210,000 clones; around 78% were counted once. The top ten clonotypes cover 2% to 3% of the sample.

The collaborating institutions used their own protocols to collect whole blood in K2EDTA tubes. For TCRbeta analysis, collaborators shipped samples in one of three forms: frozen whole blood, isolated PBMCs, or DNA extracted from either of those sample types. What was sequenced was peripheral blood. This receptor was taken from a woman in her 70s with active or convalescent COVID-19.

The CDR3 region reads CASSSPGYQKNTEAFF. Read as DNA, the sequence is TGTGCCAGCAGTTCTCCAGGGTATCAGAAAAACACTGAAGCTTTCTTT. The chain was built from TRBV27 and TRBJ1-1; TRBD1 is a possible D gene, resting on 5 matching bases. Taken from the germline V gene (reference sequence), the CDR1 and CDR2 loops are MNHEY and SMNVEV. The CDR3 covers 16 residues, taking in both the cysteine and the phenylalanine. CDR3 DNA is the only sequence kept; it has 48 bases, read in frame from the first base. V gives up 4 bases and J gives up 2 bases, and the segment between their germline ends measures 17 bases.